This T cell receptor (beta chain) was obtained from a study of T cells in Graves' hyperthyroidism and ophthalmopathy (dated by TCRdb to between 2019 and 2020). For the wider study: Peripheral blood samples were taken at initial diagnosis, before any treatment was given. To identify distinguishing TCR V-J signatures, a discovery cohort of around 100 patients was used, comprising 40 to 45 with Graves' ophthalmopathy and under 60 with stable Graves' hyperthyroidism. An independent validation cohort of under 20 hyperthyroidism patients and roughly 16 patients who later progressed to ophthalmopathy tested prospective prediction of ophthalmopathy. For training and testing, the roughly 97 patients in the discovery cohort were randomly divided in a 7:3 ratio. Thyroid tissue and blood T-cell repertoires from six Graves' hyperthyroidism patients were also compared in the study. Following sampling, methimazole starting at 30 mg daily was given to hyperthyroidism patients, and high-dose intravenous methylprednisolone was given to ophthalmopathy patients. TCR Vbeta CDR3 sequencing of fewer than 150 peripheral blood samples (fewer than 45 ophthalmopathy, some 75 hyperthyroidism and some 17 progressor patients) is reported in the paper. The paper as a whole reports these results and caveats: A model built on a 13 V-J signature distinguished ophthalmopathy from stable hyperthyroidism, reaching about 88% sensitivity and 81.08% specificity in cross-validation and 80%/75% in testing. In validation, the model predicted progression to ophthalmopathy with 55% to 71% sensitivity and over 72% specificity, a median of approximately 6.7 months before onset. Sample size was not statistically predetermined, and investigators were not blinded to group allocation. Most expanded thyroid clonotypes (frequency above 0.001) were also detected in blood, a finding suggesting that blood repertoires may reflect thyroid immune responses.

The TCR beta CDR3 regions were amplified from RNA transcripts. The first round of RT-PCR for the TCR CDR3 was performed with the HTBI primer set and the Qiagen OneStep RT-PCR kit. Libraries were constructed in a second round of multiplex PCR, after which size selection and purification were carried out. Paired-end sequencing of the libraries was performed with 100 bp reads on an Illumina HiSeq2000. Per the original workflow: SOAPnuke was used to process the raw data, removing reads that contained adapters or uncalled bases, had a mean Phred below 15, or lacked an exact match to the constant primer or identifier. High-quality paired reads were merged with COPE v1.2.5, and unique nucleotide sequences were defined as clonotypes. MiTCR v1.1 was used to align clonotypes to the IMGT TRBV, TRBD and TRBJ reference segments. The analysis was restricted to V-J combinations with a frequency above 0.0001, which together covered 99.2% of the repertoires. The TCS score was defined as F50 (clonal expansion) divided by E x V (chaos), with BLOSUM62-based TCRdist calculated between CDR3 peptides within each V-J. Welch's t-statistics and random forest reduced just over 500 V-J features to fewer than 15, which were used in a naive Bayes classifier (R e1071). The raw public reads went through TCRdb reprocessing: fastp at Q25, MiXCR clone calling, in-frame beta chains kept. CDR3 protein duplicates are merged, each entry listing the most common genes and DNA. What appears here as the V and J calls and clone size reflects TCRdb's work, not the paper's. This sample is represented by about 350,000 distinct CDR3 sequences; roughly 20% of them were singletons. Together, the top ten hold around 16% of the sample.

In the ophthalmopathy patients, disease was moderately to severely active, with a Clinical Activity Score of 3 or more, a NOSPECS grade of 4 or more, and a duration of less than 3 months. Patients with uncontrolled infections, other autoimmune diseases, pregnancy or lactation were excluded. Clinical symptoms, serum thyroxine and TRAb, thyroid ultrasound, and orbital computed tomography formed the basis for the diagnoses. PBMCs were separated from over 9 ml of fresh peripheral blood using Ficoll-Paque density gradient centrifugation. Trizol reagent was used to extract total RNA, and RNA quality was then checked on an Agilent 2100 Bioanalyzer. Details on this clonotype: Its antigen remains undetermined. The record has no base qualities; no much larger clone is one base away.

According to the germline V gene, CDR1 reads MNHEY and CDR2 reads SVGAGI. V trim: 4 bases; J trim: 3 bases; unmatched bases: 11. The CDR3, from cysteine to phenylalanine, totals 16 residues. Left in the record is the CDR3 DNA by itself, 48 bases read in frame from the first base. This chain is built from TRBV6-5 and TRBJ1-1, and TRBD1 matches 7 of the central bases. Source material: blood. The clonotype was recovered from a middle-aged woman with Graves' ophthalmopathy. The DNA reads as follows: TGTGCCAGCAGTTCCGAAACAGGGGTTGGGTACACTGAAGCTTTCTTT. Its protein reads: CASSSETGVGYTEAFF.